Below, 2 T cell receptor beta chains from the same sample are listed, as sequenced in a study of blood T cells in healthy people across ages. PCR was performed a second time for about 6 to 11 cycles using a sample-barcoded 5' primer and a J-beta primer mix. One entry per CDR3 protein, called by TCRdb with MiXCR from the 5' RACE reads. This repertoire shows 600,000 to 650,000 distinct CDR3 sequences, roughly 58% found once; its top ten account for around 37%. Sequencing input: blood. Receptor source: a man in his sixties in good health.

J is TRBJ2-1 and V is TRBV19; D perhaps matches TRBD1 (7 bases). V was shortened by 8 bases and J by 5 bases, with 13 bases between the two germline ends. This CDR3 is 13 amino acids long. Germline V gene data show CDR1 as LNHDA and CDR2 as SQIVND (reference sequence). CDR3 protein: CASEGGQHNEQFF. The CDR3 region has the DNA TGTGCCAGTGAGGGGGGACAGCACAATGAGCAGTTCTTC.

The chain uses TRBV12-3 or TRBV12-4 and TRBJ1-6; weak D call: TRBD1 (6 bases). The CDR3 consists of 16 residues. Trimming took 3 bases from V and 9 from J, leaving 18 bases between them. CDR3 residues: CASSFRAAGGRSPLHF. The CDR3 bases are TGTGCCAGCAGTTTTAGGGCAGCCGGGGGGCGTTCACCCCTCCACTTT.